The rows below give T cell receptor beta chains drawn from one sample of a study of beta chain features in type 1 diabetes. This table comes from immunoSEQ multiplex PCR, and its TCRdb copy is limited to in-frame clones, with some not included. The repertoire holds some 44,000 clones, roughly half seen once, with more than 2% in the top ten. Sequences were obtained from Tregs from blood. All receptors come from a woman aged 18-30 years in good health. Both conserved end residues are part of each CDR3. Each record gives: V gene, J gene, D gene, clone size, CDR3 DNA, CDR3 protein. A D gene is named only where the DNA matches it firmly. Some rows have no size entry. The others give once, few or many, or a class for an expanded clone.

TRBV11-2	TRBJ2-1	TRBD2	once	TGTGCCAGCAGCTTATCTATACAGCGGGGGAGCTCCTACAATGAGCAGTTCTTC	CASSLSIQRGSSYNEQFF
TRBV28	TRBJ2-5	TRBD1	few	TGTGCCAGCACCCACAGGGGAGTGGGGCAAGAGACCCAGTACTTC	CASTHRGVGQETQYF
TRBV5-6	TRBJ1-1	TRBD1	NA	TGTGCCAGCAGCTTGACAGGGGTGGCCGCTTTCTTT	CASSLTGVAAFF
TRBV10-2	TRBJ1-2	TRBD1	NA	TGCGCCAGCTGGGGACAGGGGATGATTCATGGCTACACCTTC	CASWGQGMIHGYTF
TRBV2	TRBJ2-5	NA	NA	TGTGCCAGCAGTCAAGGGCGGGAGACCCAGTACTTC	CASSQGRETQYF
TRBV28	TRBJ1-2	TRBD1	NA	TGTGCCAGCAGCCAGGGACAGGGCTATGGCTACACCTTC	CASSQGQGYGYTF
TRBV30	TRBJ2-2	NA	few	TGTGCCTGGAGTGGGAGTGCGAACACCGGGGAGCTGTTTTTT	CAWSGSANTGELFF
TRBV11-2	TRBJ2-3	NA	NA	TGTGCCAGCATCCCCAGGAGGAGCACAGATACGCAGTATTTT	CASIPRRSTDTQYF
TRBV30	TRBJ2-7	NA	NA	TGTGCCTGGAGACCCCCGCGGCGTCCACCCTACGAGCAGTACTTC	CAWRPPRRPPYEQYF
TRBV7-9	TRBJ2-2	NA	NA	TGTGCCAGCAGCTCGGGGGACACCGGGGAGCTGTTTTTT	CASSSGDTGELFF
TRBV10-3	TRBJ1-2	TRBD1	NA	TGTGCCATCAGTGAACCGGGACAGGGGTATGGCTACACCTTC	CAISEPGQGYGYTF
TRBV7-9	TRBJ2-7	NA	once	TGTGCCAGCAGCTTAGCCCTGACAGTACCCGAGCAGTACTTC	CASSLALTVPEQYF
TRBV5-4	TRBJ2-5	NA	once	TGTGCCAGCAGCCCCGGCGGGGTCCAAGAGACCCAGTACTTC	CASSPGGVQETQYF
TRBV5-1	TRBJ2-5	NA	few	TGCGCCAGCAGCTCTTCGGAGACCCAGTACTTC	CASSSSETQYF
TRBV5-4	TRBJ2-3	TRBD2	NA	TGTGCCAGCAGCTCTAAGACTAGCGGGAGAGATACGCAGTATTTT	CASSSKTSGRDTQYF
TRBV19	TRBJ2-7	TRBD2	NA	TGTGCCAGTAGTACCCAAGCGGGAGGGCCGACCTACGAGCAGTACTTC	CASSTQAGGPTYEQYF
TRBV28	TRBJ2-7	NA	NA	TGTGCCAGCAGTAACCATCACAGAAAAATCAGCTACGAGCAGTACTTC	CASSNHHRKISYEQYF